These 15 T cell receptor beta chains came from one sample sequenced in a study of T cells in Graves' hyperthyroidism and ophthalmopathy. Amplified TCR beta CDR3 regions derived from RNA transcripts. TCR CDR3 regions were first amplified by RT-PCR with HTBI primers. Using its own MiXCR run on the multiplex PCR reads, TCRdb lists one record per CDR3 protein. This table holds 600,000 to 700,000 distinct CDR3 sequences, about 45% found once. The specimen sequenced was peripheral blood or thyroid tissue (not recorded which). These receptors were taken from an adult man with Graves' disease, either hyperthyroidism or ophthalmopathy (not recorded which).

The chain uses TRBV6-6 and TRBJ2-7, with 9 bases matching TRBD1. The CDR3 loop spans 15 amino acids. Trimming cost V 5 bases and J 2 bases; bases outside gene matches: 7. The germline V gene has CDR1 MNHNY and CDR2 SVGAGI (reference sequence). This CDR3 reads CASSEPGTGPYEQYF. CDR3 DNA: TGTGCCAGCAGTGAGCCCGGGACAGGGCCCTACGAGCAGTACTTC.

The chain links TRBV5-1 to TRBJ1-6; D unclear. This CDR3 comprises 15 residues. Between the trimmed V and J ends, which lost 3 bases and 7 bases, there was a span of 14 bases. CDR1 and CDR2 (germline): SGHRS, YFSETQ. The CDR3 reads CASSSGFAGNSPLHF. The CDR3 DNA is TGCGCCAGCAGCTCAGGCTTTGCGGGGAATTCACCCCTCCACTTT. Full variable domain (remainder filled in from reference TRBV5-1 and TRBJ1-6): KAGVTQTPRYLIKTRGQQVTLSCSPISGHRSVSWYQQTPGQGLQFLFEYFSETQRNKGNFPGRFSGRQFSNSRSEMNVSTLELGDSALYLCASSSGFAGNSPLHFGNGTRLTVT.

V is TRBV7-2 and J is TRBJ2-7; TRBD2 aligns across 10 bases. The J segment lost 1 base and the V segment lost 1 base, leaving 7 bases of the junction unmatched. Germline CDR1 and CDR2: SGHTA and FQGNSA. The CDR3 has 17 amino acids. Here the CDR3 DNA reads TGTGCCAGCAGCTTAGGGCCTAGCGGGAGCAGGTCCTACGAGCAGTACTTC. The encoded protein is CASSLGPSGSRSYEQYF.

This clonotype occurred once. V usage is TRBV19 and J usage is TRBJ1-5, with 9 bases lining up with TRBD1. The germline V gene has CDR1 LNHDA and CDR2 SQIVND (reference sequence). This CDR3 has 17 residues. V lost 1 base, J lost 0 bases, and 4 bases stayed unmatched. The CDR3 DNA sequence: TGTGCCAGTAGTATAGGGACAGGGGTTCGTAGCAATCAGCCCCAGCATTTT. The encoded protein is CASSIGTGVRSNQPQHF.

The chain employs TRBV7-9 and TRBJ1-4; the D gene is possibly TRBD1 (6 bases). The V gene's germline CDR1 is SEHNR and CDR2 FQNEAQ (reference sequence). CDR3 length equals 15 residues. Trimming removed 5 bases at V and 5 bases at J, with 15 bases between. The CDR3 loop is CASSRTTGLNEKLFF. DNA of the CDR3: TGTGCCAGCAGCCGTACGACAGGTCTGAATGAAAAACTGTTTTTT. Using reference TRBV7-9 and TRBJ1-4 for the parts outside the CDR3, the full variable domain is DTGVSQNPRHKITKRGQNVTFRCDPISEHNRLYWYRQTLGQGPEFLTYFQNEAQLEKSRLLSDRFSAERPKGSFSTLEIQRTEQGDSAMYLCASSRTTGLNEKLFFGSGTQLSVL.

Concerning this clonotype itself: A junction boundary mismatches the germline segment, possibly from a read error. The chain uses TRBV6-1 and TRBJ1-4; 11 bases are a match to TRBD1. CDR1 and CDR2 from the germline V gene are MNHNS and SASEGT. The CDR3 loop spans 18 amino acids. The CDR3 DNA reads TGTGCCACCAGTGAACCGGGGACAGGGGGAGAGGGTAATGAAAAACTGTTTTTT. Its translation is CATSEPGTGGEGNEKLFF.

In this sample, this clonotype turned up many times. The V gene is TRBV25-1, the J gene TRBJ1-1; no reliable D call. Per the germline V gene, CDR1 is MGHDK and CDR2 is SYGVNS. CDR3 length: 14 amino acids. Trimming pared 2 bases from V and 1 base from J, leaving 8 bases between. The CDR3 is CASSELTENTEAFF. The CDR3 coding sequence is TGTGCCAGCAGTGAACTAACAGAGAACACTGAAGCTTTCTTT.

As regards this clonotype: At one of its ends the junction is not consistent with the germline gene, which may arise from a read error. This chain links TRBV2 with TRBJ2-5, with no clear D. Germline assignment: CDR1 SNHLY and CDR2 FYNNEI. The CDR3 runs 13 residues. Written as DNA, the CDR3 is TGTGCCAGTAGTGAAAACTCAGGAGAGACCCAGTACTTC. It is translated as CASSENSGETQYF.

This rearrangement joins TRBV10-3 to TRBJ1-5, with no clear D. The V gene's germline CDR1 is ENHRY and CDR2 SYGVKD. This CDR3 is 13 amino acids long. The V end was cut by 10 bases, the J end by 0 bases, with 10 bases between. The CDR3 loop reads CASAQYSNQPQHF. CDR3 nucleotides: TGTGCCAGCGCGCAGTATAGCAATCAGCCCCAGCATTTT.

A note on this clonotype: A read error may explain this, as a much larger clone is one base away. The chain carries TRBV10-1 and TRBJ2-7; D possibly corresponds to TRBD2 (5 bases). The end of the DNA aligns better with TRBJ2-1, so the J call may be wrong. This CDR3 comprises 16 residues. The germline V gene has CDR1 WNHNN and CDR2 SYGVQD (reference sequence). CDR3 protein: CASSERETLFTYEQFF. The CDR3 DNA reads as TGCGCCAGCAGTGAACGGGAAACTTTATTTACCTACGAGCAGTTCTTC.

The CDR3 region has the DNA TGTGCCAGTAAGGGACAGAGCTCTGGGGCCAACGTCCTGACTTTC. It specifies CASKGQSSGANVLTF. This rearrangement joins TRBV19 to TRBJ2-6; TRBD1 agrees at 7 bases. Germline CDR1 reads LNHDA; CDR2 reads SQIVND (reference sequence). J lost 0 bases, V lost 7 bases, and 3 bases had no gene match. This CDR3 contains 15 residues.

For the CDR3, the DNA is TGTGCCTGGAGTGACCAACAGGGGCGTTCACCCCTCCACTTT. This codes for CAWSDQQGRSPLHF. The J gene is TRBJ1-6, the V gene TRBV30; TRBD1 matches at 7 bases. The CDR3 is 14 amino acids. Germline CDR1 reads GTSNPN; CDR2 reads SVGIG (reference sequence). V lost 1 base to trimming and J lost 9 bases; unmatched junction nucleotides: 6.

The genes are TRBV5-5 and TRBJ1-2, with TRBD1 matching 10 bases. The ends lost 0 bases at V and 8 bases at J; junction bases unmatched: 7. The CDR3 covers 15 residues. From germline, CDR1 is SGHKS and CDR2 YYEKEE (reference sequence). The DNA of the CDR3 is TGTGCCAGCAGCTTGGAAGGGACAGGGGCTGGGGGCTACACCTTC. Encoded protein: CASSLEGTGAGGYTF.

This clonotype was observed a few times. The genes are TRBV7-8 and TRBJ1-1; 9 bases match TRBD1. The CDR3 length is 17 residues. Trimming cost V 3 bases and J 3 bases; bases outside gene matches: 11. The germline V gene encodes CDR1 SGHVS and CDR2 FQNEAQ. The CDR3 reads CASSLGQGLFGDTEAFF. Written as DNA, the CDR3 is TGTGCCAGCAGCTTGGGACAGGGTCTTTTTGGGGACACTGAAGCTTTCTTT. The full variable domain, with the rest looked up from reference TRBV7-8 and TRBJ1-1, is GAGVSQSPRYKVAKRGQDVALRCDPISGHVSLFWYQQALGQGPEFLTYFQNEAQLDKSGLPSDRFFAERPEGSVSTLKIQRTQQEDSAVYLCASSLGQGLFGDTEAFFGQGTRLTVV.

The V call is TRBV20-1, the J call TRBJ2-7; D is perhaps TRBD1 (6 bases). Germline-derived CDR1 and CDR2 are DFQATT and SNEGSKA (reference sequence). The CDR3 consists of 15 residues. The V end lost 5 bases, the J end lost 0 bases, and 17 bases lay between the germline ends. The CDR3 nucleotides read TGCAGTGCTGCTTTAGGGGGAGACCCCTCCTACGAGCAGTACTTC. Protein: CSAALGGDPSYEQYF.